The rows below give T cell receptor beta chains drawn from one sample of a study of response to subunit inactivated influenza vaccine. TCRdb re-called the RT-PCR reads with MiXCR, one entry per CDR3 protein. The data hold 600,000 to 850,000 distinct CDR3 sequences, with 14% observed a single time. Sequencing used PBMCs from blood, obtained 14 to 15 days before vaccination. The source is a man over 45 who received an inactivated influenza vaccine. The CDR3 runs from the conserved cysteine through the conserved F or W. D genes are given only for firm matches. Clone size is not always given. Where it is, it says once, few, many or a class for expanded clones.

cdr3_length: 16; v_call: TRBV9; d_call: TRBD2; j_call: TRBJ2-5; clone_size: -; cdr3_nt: TGTGCCAGCAGCGTAGGTCGAGCGGGAGGGTCGGAGACCCAGTACTTC; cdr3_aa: CASSVGRAGGSETQYF
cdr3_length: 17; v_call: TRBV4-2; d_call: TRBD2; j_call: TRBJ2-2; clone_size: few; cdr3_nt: TGTGCCAGCAGCCAAGATTTAGCGGGGGGGTACACCGGGGAGCTGTTTTTT; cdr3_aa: CASSQDLAGGYTGELFF
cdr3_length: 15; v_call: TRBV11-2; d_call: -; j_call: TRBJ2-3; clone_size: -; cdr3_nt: TGTGCCAGCAGCTCCGTGGACAGTTTCACAGATACGCAGTATTTT; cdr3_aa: CASSSVDSFTDTQYF
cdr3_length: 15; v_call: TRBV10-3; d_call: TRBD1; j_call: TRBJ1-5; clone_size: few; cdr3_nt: TGTGCCATCAGTACCGGGACAGCTGCAAATCAGCCCCAGCATTTT; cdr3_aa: CAISTGTAANQPQHF
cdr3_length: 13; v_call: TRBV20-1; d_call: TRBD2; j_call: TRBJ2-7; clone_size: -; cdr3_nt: TGCAGTGCTAGGCAAGCGGGAGTAGTCGAGCAGTACTTC; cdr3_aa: CSARQAGVVEQYF
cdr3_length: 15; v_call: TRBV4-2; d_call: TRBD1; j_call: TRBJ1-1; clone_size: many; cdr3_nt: TGTGCCAGCAGCCAGATACAGGGGATGAACACTGAAGCTTTCTTT; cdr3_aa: CASSQIQGMNTEAFF
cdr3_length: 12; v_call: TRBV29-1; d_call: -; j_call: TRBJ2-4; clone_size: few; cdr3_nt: TGCAGCGGGGGAGTAGCCAAAAACATTCAGTACTTC; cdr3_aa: CSGGVAKNIQYF
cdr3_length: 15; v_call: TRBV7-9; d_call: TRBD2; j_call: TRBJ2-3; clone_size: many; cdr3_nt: TGTGCCAGCAGCTTAATTGGAGCGGGGACAGATACGCAGTATTTT; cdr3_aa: CASSLIGAGTDTQYF
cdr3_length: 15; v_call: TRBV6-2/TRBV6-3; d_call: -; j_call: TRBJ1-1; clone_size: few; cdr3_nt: TGTGCCAGCAGAAACTCGGGGGACCGGGGGGCTGAAGCTTTCTTT; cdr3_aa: CASRNSGDRGAEAFF
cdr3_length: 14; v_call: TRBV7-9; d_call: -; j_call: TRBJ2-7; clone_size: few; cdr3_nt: TGTGCCAGCAGCTTCTTTGTCAGACCCTACGAGCAGTACTTC; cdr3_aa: CASSFFVRPYEQYF